A selection of T cell receptor beta chains follows, all from one sample in a study of blood T cell repertoires in COVID-19. Clones were sequenced by immunoSEQ multiplex PCR, and TCRdb holds only the in-frame ones, with some missing. The profile shows around 200,000 clones, about 88% of them singletons. Input material: peripheral blood. The receptors originated from a woman aged 80 or over in a cohort sampled during active or convalescent COVID-19. Both conserved end residues are part of each CDR3. D genes are given only for firm matches. Part of the rows lack a size; the others show once, few, many or a class for expanded clones.

TRBV24-1	TRBJ2-3	TRBD2	.	15	CATSDRTSGRDTQYF	TGTGCCACCAGTGATCGGACTAGCGGGAGGGATACGCAGTATTTT
TRBV10-3	TRBJ2-2	.	few	15	CAISQGASNTGELFF	TGTGCCATCAGTCAGGGTGCTTCGAACACCGGGGAGCTGTTTTTT
TRBV5-4	TRBJ2-1	TRBD1	.	16	CASSPSGTGGFNEQFF	TGTGCCAGCAGCCCTAGTGGGACAGGGGGCTTCAATGAGCAGTTCTTC
TRBV2	TRBJ1-4	.	.	11	CASSSGEKLFF	TGTGCCAGCAGTAGCGGGGAAAAACTGTTTTTT
TRBV10-2	TRBJ1-5	.	.	13	CASSEQVEQPQHF	TGCGCCAGCAGTGAACAGGTTGAGCAGCCCCAGCATTTT
TRBV3-1/TRBV3-2	TRBJ2-3	TRBD2	.	15	CASSQVGGSTDTQYF	TGTGCCAGCAGCCAAGTGGGGGGGAGCACAGATACGCAGTATTTT
TRBV11-3	TRBJ2-1	.	.	12	CASSLSGNEQFF	TGTGCCAGCAGCTTATCAGGGAATGAGCAGTTCTTC
TRBV7-9	TRBJ2-1	TRBD2	.	15	CASSLVAGSYNEQFF	TGTGCCAGCAGCTTAGTAGCGGGGTCCTACAATGAGCAGTTCTTC
TRBV10-2	TRBJ1-3	.	.	14	CASADRSSGNTIYF	TGCGCCAGTGCCGATAGAAGCTCTGGAAACACCATATATTTT
TRBV6-1	TRBJ1-5	.	.	15	CASSESGQRGAWGHF	TGTGCCAGCAGTGAAAGTGGACAGAGGGGAGCCTGGGGGCATTTT
TRBV25-1	TRBJ2-1	TRBD2	.	14	CASLSGSGADEQFF	TGTGCCAGCCTCTCAGGGAGCGGGGCCGATGAGCAGTTCTTC
TRBV5-4	TRBJ1-2	.	.	14	CASTLGGDVYGYTF	TGTGCCAGCACCCTAGGGGGGGACGTATATGGCTACACCTTC
TRBV29-1	TRBJ2-5	.	.	13	CSVEVGAGETQYF	TGCAGCGTTGAAGTAGGGGCAGGGGAGACCCAGTACTTC
TRBV5-6	TRBJ1-1	.	.	14	CASSLESRGPEAFF	TGTGCCAGCAGCTTGGAGAGTCGGGGTCCTGAAGCTTTCTTT
TRBV28	TRBJ2-4	.	.	13	CASSLSRKNIQYF	TGTGCCAGCAGTTTAAGCCGGAAAAACATTCAGTACTTC
TRBV18	TRBJ1-3	.	.	16	CASSPIAGNSGNTIYF	TGTGCCAGCTCACCTATCGCAGGGAACTCTGGAAACACCATATATTTT
TRBV5-6	TRBJ2-1	.	.	12	CASSFQGDEQFF	TGTGCCAGCAGCTTTCAGGGTGATGAGCAGTTCTTC
TRBV6-2/TRBV6-3	TRBJ1-2	TRBD1	.	16	CASSYPSYRGSYGYTF	TGTGCCAGCAGTTACCCCTCATACAGGGGAAGCTATGGCTACACCTTC
TRBV6-6	TRBJ1-1	.	.	14	CASSAPPLGAEAFF	TGTGCCAGCAGTGCCCCACCTTTGGGCGCTGAAGCTTTCTTT
TRBV20-1	TRBJ2-1	.	.	11	CSASGALVQFF	TGCAGTGCATCAGGGGCTTTGGTGCAGTTCTTC
TRBV24-1	TRBJ2-1	TRBD2	.	15	CATHPGTSSYNEQFF	TGTGCCACCCACCCCGGGACTAGCTCCTACAATGAGCAGTTCTTC
TRBV6-4	TRBJ1-6	.	.	15	CASRRYSSYNSPLHF	TGTGCCAGCAGACGATACAGCTCCTATAATTCACCCCTCCACTTT
TRBV9	TRBJ1-4	.	.	16	CASSALSHRRDEKLFF	TGTGCCAGCAGCGCCCTTTCGCACAGACGCGATGAAAAACTGTTTTTT
TRBV6-2/TRBV6-3	TRBJ1-6	.	.	16	CASSYWQGLRNSPLHF	TGTGCCAGCAGTTACTGGCAGGGGTTGCGCAATTCACCCCTCCACTTT
TRBV29-1	TRBJ1-5	.	.	12	CSVGRSGQPQHF	TGCAGCGTTGGTCGCTCAGGACAGCCCCAGCATTTT
TRBV3-1/TRBV3-2	TRBJ1-1	TRBD1	.	15	CASSLSDRGNTEAFF	TGTGCCAGCAGCCTATCGGACAGGGGGAACACTGAAGCTTTCTTT
TRBV2	TRBJ2-1	.	.	13	CASSETGNFEQFF	TGTGCCAGCAGTGAAACAGGGAATTTTGAGCAGTTCTTC
TRBV27	TRBJ2-1	.	once	19	CASSLSARGYRSSYNEQFF	TGTGCCAGCAGTTTATCTGCTAGGGGGTACCGGAGCTCCTACAATGAGCAGTTCTTC
TRBV4-2	TRBJ1-6	.	.	15	CASSQVVRGNSPLHF	TGTGCCAGCAGCCAAGTGGTTAGGGGGAATTCACCCCTCCACTTT
TRBV5-1	TRBJ2-1	TRBD1	.	14	CASSEGQTYNEQFF	TGCGCCAGCAGCGAGGGACAGACCTACAATGAGCAGTTCTTC
TRBV5-1	TRBJ1-4	TRBD1	.	17	CASSWPRTGGGNEKLFF	TGCGCCAGCAGCTGGCCCAGGACAGGTGGGGGTAATGAAAAACTGTTTTTT
TRBV6-5	TRBJ1-4	.	.	15	CASRPTGGANEKLFF	TGTGCCAGCAGACCCACGGGAGGGGCTAATGAAAAACTGTTTTTT
TRBV11-2	TRBJ1-3	TRBD1	once	17	CASSPYLRDSSGNTIYF	TGTGCCAGCAGCCCCTACCTCCGGGACAGCTCTGGAAACACCATATATTTT
TRBV27	TRBJ1-4	TRBD1	.	19	CASSLSFGGQGSGGEKLFF	TGTGCCAGCAGTTTATCGTTTGGGGGACAGGGATCCGGTGGGGAAAAACTGTTTTTT
TRBV6-5	TRBJ1-3	TRBD1	.	15	CASSRQDRGGNTIYF	TGTGCCAGCAGTCGGCAGGACAGGGGTGGAAACACCATATATTTT
TRBV29-1	TRBJ1-1	.	.	12	CSVGWGASEAFF	TGCAGCGTTGGGTGGGGCGCTAGTGAAGCTTTCTTT
TRBV28	TRBJ1-5	.	.	16	CAITIGRDSSNQPQHF	TGTGCCATCACAATAGGGAGGGACTCTAGCAATCAGCCCCAGCATTTT
TRBV24-1	TRBJ2-1	TRBD2	once	22	CATSSNTRRTSAVTGHYNEQFF	TGTGCCACCAGTAGCAATACCCGCCGGACTAGCGCTGTTACGGGCCATTACAATGAGCAGTTCTTC
TRBV6-2/TRBV6-3	TRBJ2-7	.	.	14	CASRYARYRYEQYF	TGTGCCAGCAGATACGCCCGGTATCGCTACGAGCAGTACTTC
TRBV2	TRBJ2-7	.	.	11	CASRSQVTPYF	TGTGCCAGCAGATCACAGGTTACACCGTACTTC
TRBV10-1	TRBJ2-5	TRBD2	.	17	CASSESPQRGGLETQYF	TGCGCCAGCAGTGAGTCGCCCCAGCGGGGGGGCCTTGAGACCCAGTACTTC
TRBV11-3	TRBJ1-1	.	few	14	CASSGEGFRTEAFF	TGTGCCAGCTCAGGGGAGGGCTTCAGGACTGAAGCTTTCTTT
TRBV5-8	TRBJ2-3	.	.	15	CASSLDIARSDTQYF	TGTGCCAGCAGCTTGGATATAGCGAGGTCAGATACGCAGTATTTT
TRBV29-1	TRBJ1-3	TRBD1	.	15	CSVYDRGYSGNTIYF	TGCAGCGTTTACGACAGGGGATACTCTGGAAACACCATATATTTT
TRBV7-9	TRBJ1-1	.	.	17	CASSSMELRYREGRAFF	TGTGCCAGCAGCTCTATGGAGCTGAGGTACAGGGAGGGTCGCGCTTTCTTT
TRBV7-9	TRBJ2-5	TRBD1	.	16	CASSLIGTGTVETQYF	TGTGCCAGCAGCTTAATCGGGACAGGGACGGTGGAGACCCAGTACTTC
TRBV5-1	TRBJ1-1	TRBD1	few	20	CASSAKYRDRVPQMNTEAFF	TGCGCCAGCAGCGCCAAGTACCGGGACAGGGTCCCACAGATGAACACTGAAGCTTTCTTT
TRBV7-9	TRBJ2-2	TRBD2	.	15	CASSPLAGWTGELFF	TGTGCCAGCAGCCCACTAGCGGGATGGACCGGGGAGCTGTTTTTT
TRBV9	TRBJ2-2	.	once	15	CASSVALVGTGELFF	TGTGCCAGCAGCGTAGCCCTAGTGGGCACCGGGGAGCTGTTTTTT